The 25 T cell receptor beta chains below were found in one sample sequenced in a study of blood T cells in healthy people across ages. The second PCR ran about 6 to 11 cycles with a sample-barcoded 5' primer and J-beta primers. TCRdb re-called the 5' RACE reads with MiXCR, one entry per CDR3 protein. The repertoire holds under 1,100,000 distinct CDR3 sequences, approximately 25% seen once, with approximately 0.75% in the top ten. This same sample was also part of a study on T cells of mothers and their children.

Sequenced input: blood. Every receptor here comes from a girl aged 2 to 9 in good health.

The gene calls are TRBV29-1 and TRBJ2-7, with 11 bases that match TRBD2. J lost 6 bases, V lost 6 bases, and 10 bases had no gene match. From germline, CDR1 is SQVTM and CDR2 ANQGSEA. The CDR3 sequence is 14 residues long. The CDR3 coding sequence is TGCAGCGTGGGCCCACTAGCGGGAGTCGGCGAGCAGTACTTC. It specifies CSVGPLAGVGEQYF.

There are a few counts of this clonotype. The rearrangement joins TRBV20-1 to TRBJ2-1; 10 bases align to TRBD2. The CDR3 extends over 16 amino acids. CDR1 and CDR2 from the germline V gene are DFQATT and SNEGSKA (reference sequence). Trimming took 6 bases from V and 7 from J; bases not matched to a gene: 15. Here the CDR3 reads CSAPVMASGSNNEQFF. CDR3 in DNA: TGCAGTGCCCCCGTGATGGCTAGCGGGAGTAATAATGAGCAGTTCTTC.

This chain connects TRBV9 to TRBJ1-2; D may be TRBD1 (6 bases). V dropped 0 bases and J dropped 4 bases, with 19 bases sitting between them. Looked up from germline, CDR1 is SGDLS and CDR2 is YYNGEE. The CDR3 loop spans 17 amino acids. The CDR3 spells CASSVDLGDNPFYGYTF. The CDR3 DNA sequence: TGTGCCAGCAGCGTAGACCTAGGGGACAATCCCTTCTATGGCTACACCTTC.

Concerning this clonotype itself: As the CDR3 is not closed by the conserved phenylalanine or tryptophan, this likely results from a read error. J is TRBJ2-1 and V is TRBV9; TRBD1 might be the D (6 bases). Trimming took off 0 bases at V and 7 bases at J, with 8 bases between the two ends. The CDR3 loop spans 13 amino acids. Germline V gene lookup returns CDR1 SGDLS and CDR2 YYNGEE. Written as DNA, the CDR3 is TGTGCCAGCAGCGTAGACAGGGAAAATGAGCAGTTCCTC. It is translated as CASSVDRENEQFL.

The V and J genes are TRBV5-1 and TRBJ1-2; 11 positions match TRBD1. Germline lookup yields CDR1 SGHRS and CDR2 YFSETQ. This CDR3 has 14 amino acids. V lost 3 bases and J lost 5; bases outside the gene matches: 3. Here the CDR3 DNA reads TGCGCCAGCAGCTCGGGACAGGGGGAATATGGCTACACCTTC. It specifies CASSSGQGEYGYTF.

A few counts support this clonotype. This sequence joins TRBV6-5 and TRBJ2-5; D call uncertain. The DNA end lines up better with TRBJ2-7; the J call may be wrong. CDR1 MNHEY and CDR2 SVGAGI come from the germline V gene. This CDR3 comprises 14 residues. The CDR3 loop reads CASSYKHKSYEQYF. CDR3 coding DNA: TGTGCCAGCAGTTACAAACACAAATCCTACGAGCAGTACTTC.

The genes are TRBV12-3 or TRBV12-4 and TRBJ1-2; D unclear. V was cut by 3 bases and J by 3 bases, with 11 bases left in between. This CDR3 contains 14 residues. This chain's CDR3 is CASSFSAGYYGYTF. CDR3 bases: TGTGCCAGCAGTTTTTCGGCAGGTTACTATGGCTACACCTTC.

This sequence joins TRBV14 and TRBJ2-2; a possible D gene is TRBD1 (5 bases). Germline CDR1 and CDR2: SGHDN and FVKESK. The CDR3 is 15 residues long. V dropped 1 base and J dropped 6 bases, with 12 bases sitting between them. CDR3 loop: CASSQVRGLPGELFF. The DNA for the CDR3 is TGTGCCAGCAGCCAAGTTAGGGGATTACCCGGGGAGCTGTTTTTT. The full variable domain, with the rest looked up from reference TRBV14 and TRBJ2-2, is EAGVTQFPSHSVIEKGQTVTLRCDPISGHDNLYWYRRVMGKEIKFLLHFVKESKQDESGMPNNRFLAERTGGTYSTLKVQPAELEDSGVYFCASSQVRGLPGELFFGEGSRLTVL.

The chain employs TRBV9 and TRBJ2-1, with D unclear. Between the trimmed V and J ends, which lost 5 bases and 2 bases, there was a span of 11 bases. The CDR3 totals 14 residues. The germline V gene has CDR1 SGDLS and CDR2 YYNGEE. This chain's CDR3 is CASSQTEAYNEQFF. For the CDR3, the DNA is TGTGCCAGCAGTCAGACGGAAGCCTACAATGAGCAGTTCTTC.

This clonotype was counted between two and nine times. The chain is built from TRBV27 and TRBJ2-7; 13 bases map to TRBD2. With 2 bases clipped from V and 2 bases from J, the junction kept 12 bases outside the gene matches. The CDR3 extends over 19 amino acids. Germline V CDR1 and CDR2: MNHEY, SMNVEV (reference sequence). The CDR3 DNA reads as TGTGCCAGCAGTTTAGAGTCAGGGCCCGGGACTAGCGGGACCTACGAGCAGTACTTC. Translated, it gives CASSLESGPGTSGTYEQYF.

The CDR3 loop is CASMTGRAETQYF. The CDR3 DNA reads as TGTGCCAGCATGACAGGGAGGGCGGAGACCCAGTACTTC. V gene TRBV28 combines with J gene TRBJ2-5; the D call may be TRBD1 or TRBD2 (7 bases each). Germline CDR1 and CDR2: MDHEN and SYDVKM. There are 13 residues in the CDR3. Trimming left V 7 bases short and J 5 bases short, with 14 bases between.

The chain employs TRBV7-2 and TRBJ1-2, with D unresolved. CDR3 length equals 12 residues. Germline CDR1 is SGHTA and CDR2 is FQGNSA. The ends were cut back, 2 bases at V and 5 bases at J, with 6 bases in the middle. CDR3 residues: CASSLSQYGYTF. For the CDR3, the DNA is TGTGCCAGCAGCTTATCCCAGTATGGCTACACCTTC.

This rearrangement joins TRBV5-1 to TRBJ2-5; D is ambiguous. The J call is doubtful: the DNA matches TRBJ2-7 better. The CDR3 runs to 13 residues. The germline gives CDR1 SGHRS, CDR2 YFSETQ. CDR3 region: CASSLIYSYEQYF. In nucleotides, the CDR3 is TGCGCCAGCAGCTTGATTTACAGTTACGAGCAGTACTTC.

This clonotype was counted between two and nine times. The chain combines TRBV29-1 with TRBJ2-1, with TRBD2 matching over 7 bases. Germline CDR1 is SQVTM and CDR2 is ANQGSEA. With V trimmed by 6 bases and J by 3 bases, 11 bases remained unmatched. The CDR3 sequence is 15 residues long. In DNA form, the CDR3 reads TGCAGCGTCCGCAGACGACTAGCTGTCTACAATGAGCAGTTCTTC. This sequence encodes CSVRRRLAVYNEQFF.

Points on this clonotype: A junction end diverges from the germline sequence, so it may reflect a read error. V usage is TRBV28 and J usage is TRBJ2-5; D unclear. The tail of the sequence fits TRBJ2-1 better, so the J call may be wrong. This CDR3 comprises 14 residues. Germline lookup yields CDR1 MDHEN and CDR2 SYDVKM. CDR3 bases: TGTGCCAACAGTTTTAAACAAGCTGGATATGAGCAGTTCTTC. Its protein product is CANSFKQAGYEQFF.

The chain uses TRBV12-5 and TRBJ2-7; 9 bases are shared with TRBD1. V shed 6 bases, J shed 5 bases, and the junction held 5 bases outside the gene matches. The CDR3 covers 13 residues. Germline V lookup: CDR1 LGHNT, CDR2 FRNRAP. The CDR3, as DNA: TGTGCTAGTGGGAGAACAGGGGGCGACGAGCAGTACTTC. Residues: CASGRTGGDEQYF.

This clonotype was seen ten or more times. The CDR3 is CASSFYRETQYF. In nucleotides, the CDR3 is TGTGCCAGCAGCTTTTACCGAGAGACCCAGTACTTC. V gene TRBV12-3 or TRBV12-4 combines with J gene TRBJ2-5; D gene ambiguous. The germline V and J ends were trimmed by 6 bases and 4 bases, with 9 bases remaining between them. The length of the CDR3 is 12 residues.

The V and J genes are TRBV6-1 and TRBJ2-3; no firm D call. This CDR3 spans 15 amino acids. V was pared by 6 bases and J by 0 bases, with 13 bases between. CDR1 is MNHNS and CDR2 is SASEGT in the germline V gene. CDR3: CASSNMSPSTDTQYF. DNA for the CDR3: TGTGCCAGCAGCAACATGTCCCCAAGCACAGATACGCAGTATTTT.

This clonotype showed up just a few times. The chain combines TRBV27 with TRBJ2-5, with TRBD1 as a possible D gene (6 bases). Trimming left V 8 bases short and J 5 bases short, with 21 bases between. This CDR3 is built from 15 residues. CDR1 is MNHEY, CDR2 SMNVEV, per germline (reference sequence). CDR3 sequence reads: CASGPGHPRMETQYF. Written as DNA, the CDR3 is TGTGCCAGCGGACCGGGACACCCCAGGATGGAGACCCAGTACTTC.

This clonotype has more than one count but fewer than ten. The genes are TRBV4-3 and TRBJ1-2, with a weak D call TRBD1 (5 bases). The CDR3 spans 15 residues. Trimming removed 0 bases from V and 5 bases from J, with 13 bases in between. The germline V gene has CDR1 LGHNA and CDR2 YSLEER. The CDR3 DNA sequence: TGCGCCAGCAGCCAAGAAAAAACAGGTCGATATGGCTACACCTTC. This gives the protein CASSQEKTGRYGYTF.

The chain couples TRBV5-1 to TRBJ2-7; 10 nucleotides line up with TRBD1. This CDR3 has 15 residues. CDR1 is SGHRS and CDR2 is YFSETQ in the germline V gene. V lost 2 bases to trimming and J lost 5 bases; unmatched junction nucleotides: 7. For the CDR3, the DNA is TGCGCCAGCAGCTTTATGCCGACAGGGGGCGACGAGCAGTACTTC. Protein: CASSFMPTGGDEQYF.

The chain joins TRBV9 to TRBJ1-2; D uncertain. The CDR3 spans 13 residues. In germline, CDR1 is SGDLS, CDR2 YYNGEE. Trimming pared 0 bases from V and 3 bases from J, leaving 6 bases between. CDR3 loop: CASSVGQHYGYTF. CDR3 DNA sequence: TGTGCCAGCAGCGTAGGGCAGCACTATGGCTACACCTTC. Filled out from reference TRBV9 and TRBJ1-2, the complete variable domain reads DSGVTQTPKHLITATGQRVTLRCSPRSGDLSVYWYQQSLDQGLQFLIQYYNGEERAKGNILERFSAQQFPDLHSELNLSSLELGDSALYFCASSVGQHYGYTFGSGTRLTVV.

This chain links TRBV9 with TRBJ2-5, with 7 bases that match TRBD2. The CDR3 loop spans 15 amino acids. Germline-derived CDR1 and CDR2 are SGDLS and YYNGEE. J lost 1 base, V lost 0 bases, and 3 bases had no gene match. For the CDR3, the DNA is TGTGCCAGCAGCGTAGGCGGCGGGGGCCAAGAGACCCAGTACTTC. Translated, it gives CASSVGGGGQETQYF.

The chain combines TRBV7-9 with TRBJ2-3, with 8 nucleotides matching TRBD2. Germline V gives CDR1 SEHNR, CDR2 FQNEAQ (reference sequence). The CDR3 totals 15 residues. Germline trimming cut 8 bases from V and 4 bases from J; bases unmatched to any gene: 11. The DNA for the CDR3 is TGTGCCAGCGACAGACTAGCGACGGCCGCAGATACGCAGTATTTT. This sequence encodes CASDRLATAADTQYF.

This clonotype was seen only a few times. The J gene is TRBJ2-1, the V gene TRBV7-3; the D gene is possibly TRBD2 (5 bases). The CDR3 is made up of 17 amino acids. Per the germline V gene, CDR1 is SGHTA and CDR2 is FQGTGA. Trimming removed 2 bases at V and 9 bases at J, with 23 bases between. Here the CDR3 reads CASSLSPGGSPKVEQFF. The CDR3 DNA sequence: TGTGCCAGCAGCTTATCCCCGGGTGGGAGCCCGAAAGTTGAGCAGTTCTTC.